This T cell receptor beta chain stems from a study of CD8+CD57+ T cells in acquired aplastic anemia. CDR1 DFQATT and CDR2 SNEGSKA come from the germline V gene (reference sequence). The CDR3 loop spans 12 amino acids. Profiling that covered TCR beta VDJ and CDR3 relied on genomic DNA as its template. TCRdb passed the reads through MiXCR, listing each CDR3 protein once. The sample lists about 190,000 distinct CDR3 sequences, 64% occurring once. As concerns this clonotype: Its target is unknown.

Whole-study findings and limits: Under 35 was the count of CD8+ CDR3 sequences that patients shared with controls.

Material for sequencing was sorted CD4+, CD8+, or CD8+CD57+ T cells (not recorded which) from PBMCs. This TCR derives from a human donor with severe aplastic anemia or a healthy control (not recorded which). The rearrangement links TRBV20-1 to TRBJ2-2; no definite D call. The CDR3 here is CRIKGNTGELFF. The CDR3 DNA follows: TGCAGGATAAAGGGGAACACCGGGGAGCTGTTTTTT.